The clone carrying this T cell receptor (beta chain) was seen only a few times. What it recognizes is unknown. This sample stems from a study of cytotoxic CD8 clonotypes in ibrutinib-treated CLL. Overall study results and limits: Contraction or stability on treatment was seen for public clonotypes, which were uncommon.

Libraries of TCR beta were made from approximately 2 micrograms of genomic DNA that came from cryopreserved PBMCs. Target depth was 1 in 200,000 to 1 in 1 million T cells, about 10x per clonotype. TCRdb's copy holds only in-frame clones and misses some; the assay was immunoSEQ multiplex PCR. The data show nearly 85,000 clones, roughly 80% seen once. V shed 8 bases, J shed 1 base, and the junction held 3 bases outside the gene matches. Germline CDR1 and CDR2: SGHAT and FQDESV (reference sequence). There are 15 residues in the CDR3. The receptor was derived from a human donor with chronic lymphocytic leukemia. The chain combines TRBV11-1 with TRBJ2-1; TRBD2 matches 12 bases. Here the sequenced sample was PBMCs, taken after 12 months of ibrutinib treatment. The CDR3 sequence is CASASGRASYNEQFF. In DNA form, the CDR3 reads TGTGCCAGCGCTAGCGGGAGGGCTTCCTACAATGAGCAGTTCTTC.